The TCR beta chain described here comes from a study of OX40 agonist ivuxolimab in advanced cancers. The wider study: Past anti-PD-1, anti-PD-L1 or anti-CTLA-4 therapy was accepted, and around 40% had received some.

Germline values: CDR1 SGHTA, CDR2 FQGNSA. Trimming pared 5 bases from V and 8 bases from J, leaving 15 bases between. There are 14 residues in the CDR3. Data came from immunoSEQ multiplex PCR; TCRdb stores just in-frame clones and leaves some out. The repertoire holds 95,000 to 150,000 clones, more than 80% seen once, with around 0.53% in the top ten. This sequence was found in an adult with an advanced solid tumor such as melanoma, head and neck, liver or kidney cancer. The input for sequencing was CD4+ or CD8+ T cells sorted from blood, taken in a trial of the OX40 agonist ivuxolimab. The chain joins TRBV7-2 to TRBJ1-4; D is perhaps TRBD1 (5 bases). The CDR3, as DNA: TGTGCCAGCAGCCCCTCCACAGGCGGAGAAAAACTGTTTTTT. It codes for CASSPSTGGEKLFF.